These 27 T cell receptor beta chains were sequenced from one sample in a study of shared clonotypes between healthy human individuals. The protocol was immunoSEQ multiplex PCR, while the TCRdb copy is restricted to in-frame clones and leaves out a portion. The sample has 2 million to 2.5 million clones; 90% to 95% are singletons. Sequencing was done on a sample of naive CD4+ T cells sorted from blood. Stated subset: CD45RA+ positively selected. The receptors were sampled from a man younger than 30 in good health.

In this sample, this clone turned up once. The CDR3 protein is CASRRTRQGNIQYF. CDR3 DNA: TGTGCCAGCAGACGCACCCGACAGGGAAACATTCAGTACTTC. The chain employs TRBV6-5 and TRBJ2-4; 7 bases agree with TRBD1. The CDR3 is made up of 14 amino acids. CDR1 and CDR2 (germline): MNHEY, SVGAGI. The trim removed 6 bases at V and 6 bases at J, leaving 8 bases unmatched.

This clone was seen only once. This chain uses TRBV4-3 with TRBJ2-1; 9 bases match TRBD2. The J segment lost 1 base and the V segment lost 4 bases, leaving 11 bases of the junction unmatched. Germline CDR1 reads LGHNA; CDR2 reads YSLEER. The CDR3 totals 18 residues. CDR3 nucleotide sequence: TGCGCCAGCAGCCTGGAGGCTAGCGGGATTTTTTCCTACAATGAGCAGTTCTTC. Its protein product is CASSLEASGIFSYNEQFF.

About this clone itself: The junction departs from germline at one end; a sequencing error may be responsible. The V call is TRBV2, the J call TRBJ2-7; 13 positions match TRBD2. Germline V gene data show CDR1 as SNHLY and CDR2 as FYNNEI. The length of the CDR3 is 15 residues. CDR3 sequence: CASSEGLAGESEQYF. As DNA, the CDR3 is TGTGCCAGCAGCGAAGGACTAGCGGGAGAATCCGAGCAGTACTTC. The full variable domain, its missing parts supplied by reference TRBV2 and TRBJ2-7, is EPEVTQTPSHQVTQMGQEVILRCVPISNHLYFYWYRQILGQKVEFLVSFYNNEISEKSEIFDDQFSVERPDGSNFTLKIRSTKLEDSAMYFCASSEGLAGESEQYFGPGTRLTVT.

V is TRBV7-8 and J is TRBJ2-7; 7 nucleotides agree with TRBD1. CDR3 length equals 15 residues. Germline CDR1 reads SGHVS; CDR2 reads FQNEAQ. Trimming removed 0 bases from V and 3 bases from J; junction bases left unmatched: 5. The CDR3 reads CASSLAEGAVYEQYF. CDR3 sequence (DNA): TGTGCCAGCAGCTTAGCCGAGGGGGCCGTCTACGAGCAGTACTTC.

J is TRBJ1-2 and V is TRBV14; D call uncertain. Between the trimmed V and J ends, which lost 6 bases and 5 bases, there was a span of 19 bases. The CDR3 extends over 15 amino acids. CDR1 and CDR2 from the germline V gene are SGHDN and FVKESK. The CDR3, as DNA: TGTGCCAGCAGTTCTGGGCAGACAACTTTTTATGGCTACACCTTC. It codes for CASSSGQTTFYGYTF. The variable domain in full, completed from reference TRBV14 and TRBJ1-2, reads EAGVTQFPSHSVIEKGQTVTLRCDPISGHDNLYWYRRVMGKEIKFLLHFVKESKQDESGMPNNRFLAERTGGTYSTLKVQPAELEDSGVYFCASSSGQTTFYGYTFGSGTRLTVV.

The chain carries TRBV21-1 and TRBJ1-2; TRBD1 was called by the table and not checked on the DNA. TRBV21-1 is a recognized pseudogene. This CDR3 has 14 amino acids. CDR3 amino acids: CASSGQGALCGYTF. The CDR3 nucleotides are TGTGCCAGCTCGGGACAGGGGGCTCTATGTGGCTACACCTTC.

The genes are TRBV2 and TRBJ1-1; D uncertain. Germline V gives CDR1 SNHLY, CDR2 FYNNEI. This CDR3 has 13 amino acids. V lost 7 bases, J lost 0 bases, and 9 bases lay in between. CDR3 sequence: CASNSDLNTEAFF. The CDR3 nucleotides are TGTGCCAGCAACTCGGACCTGAACACTGAAGCTTTCTTT.

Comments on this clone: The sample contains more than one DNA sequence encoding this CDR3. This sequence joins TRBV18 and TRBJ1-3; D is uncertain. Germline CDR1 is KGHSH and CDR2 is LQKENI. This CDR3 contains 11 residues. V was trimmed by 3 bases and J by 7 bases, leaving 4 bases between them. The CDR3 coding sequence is TGTGCCAGCTCACCGGGCAACACCATATATTTT. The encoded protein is CASSPGNTIYF.

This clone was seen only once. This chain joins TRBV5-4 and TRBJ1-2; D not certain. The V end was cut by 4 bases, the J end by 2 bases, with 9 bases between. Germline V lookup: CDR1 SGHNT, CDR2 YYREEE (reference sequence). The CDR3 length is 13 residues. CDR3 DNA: TGTGCCAGCAGCCCCCAGAGCAACTATGGCTACACCTTC. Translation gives CASSPQSNYGYTF.

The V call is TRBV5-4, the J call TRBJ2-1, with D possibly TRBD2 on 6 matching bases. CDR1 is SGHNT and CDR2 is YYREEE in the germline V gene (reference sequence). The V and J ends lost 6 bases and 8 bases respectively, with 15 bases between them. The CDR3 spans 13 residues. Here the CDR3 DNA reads TGTGCCAGCAACGCGGGGTGGGGAGATGAGCAGTTCTTC. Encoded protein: CASNAGWGDEQFF. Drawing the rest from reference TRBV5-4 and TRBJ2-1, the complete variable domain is ETGVTQSPTHLIKTRGQQVTLRCSSQSGHNTVSWYQQALGQGPQFIFQYYREEENGRGNFPPRFSGLQFPNYSSELNVNALELDDSALYLCASNAGWGDEQFFGPGTRLTVL.

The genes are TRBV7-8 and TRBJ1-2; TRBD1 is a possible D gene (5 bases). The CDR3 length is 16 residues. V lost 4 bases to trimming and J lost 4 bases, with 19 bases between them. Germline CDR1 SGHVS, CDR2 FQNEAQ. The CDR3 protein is CASSYLVRADLYGYTF. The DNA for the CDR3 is TGTGCCAGCAGCTACCTCGTCAGGGCGGACCTCTATGGCTACACCTTC.

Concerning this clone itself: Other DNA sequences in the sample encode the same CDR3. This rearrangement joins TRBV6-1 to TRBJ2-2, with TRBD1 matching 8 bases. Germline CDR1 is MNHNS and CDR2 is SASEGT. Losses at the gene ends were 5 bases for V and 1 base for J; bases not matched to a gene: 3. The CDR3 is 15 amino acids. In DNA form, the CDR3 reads TGTGCCAGCAGTTCTGGACAGGGGAACACCGGGGAGCTGTTTTTT. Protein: CASSSGQGNTGELFF.

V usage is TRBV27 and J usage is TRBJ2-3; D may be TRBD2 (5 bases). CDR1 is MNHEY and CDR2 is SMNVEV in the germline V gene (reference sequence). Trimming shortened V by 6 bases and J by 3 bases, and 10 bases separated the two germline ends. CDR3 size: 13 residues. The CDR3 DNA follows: TGTGCCAGCAGACCAACGGGGACAGATACGCAGTATTTT. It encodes CASRPTGTDTQYF.

The CDR3 reads CASSQQGADTEAFF. The CDR3 bases are TGCGCCAGCAGCCAGCAGGGGGCTGACACTGAAGCTTTCTTT. This chain joins TRBV4-1 and TRBJ1-1; 8 nucleotides match TRBD1. Germline V gene lookup returns CDR1 MGHRA and CDR2 YSYEKL. V shed 3 bases, J shed 3 bases, and the junction held 3 bases outside the gene matches. The CDR3 totals 14 residues.

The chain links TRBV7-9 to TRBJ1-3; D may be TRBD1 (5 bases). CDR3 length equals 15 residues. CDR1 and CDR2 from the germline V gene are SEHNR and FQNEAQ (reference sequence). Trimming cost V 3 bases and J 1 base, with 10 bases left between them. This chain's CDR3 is CASSFEGPSGNTIYF. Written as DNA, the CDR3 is TGTGCCAGCAGCTTCGAGGGGCCATCTGGAAACACCATATATTTT.

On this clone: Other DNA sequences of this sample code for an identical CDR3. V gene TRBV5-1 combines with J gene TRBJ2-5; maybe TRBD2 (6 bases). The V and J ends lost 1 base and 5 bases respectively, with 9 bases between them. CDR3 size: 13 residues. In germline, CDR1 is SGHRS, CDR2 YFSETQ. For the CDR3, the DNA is TGCGCCAGCAGCTTGACAGGAGGGGAGACCCAGTACTTC. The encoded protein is CASSLTGGETQYF.

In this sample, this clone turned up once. The CDR3 spells CASSPSRTGTFSYNSPLHF. The CDR3 coding sequence is TGTGCCAGCTCACCGAGCAGGACAGGGACTTTCTCCTATAATTCACCCCTCCACTTT. The chain combines TRBV18 with TRBJ1-6; 8 positions agree with TRBD1. This CDR3 is 19 amino acids long. The germline V gene encodes CDR1 KGHSH and CDR2 LQKENI. Trimming removed 3 bases from V and 0 bases from J; junction bases left unmatched: 10.

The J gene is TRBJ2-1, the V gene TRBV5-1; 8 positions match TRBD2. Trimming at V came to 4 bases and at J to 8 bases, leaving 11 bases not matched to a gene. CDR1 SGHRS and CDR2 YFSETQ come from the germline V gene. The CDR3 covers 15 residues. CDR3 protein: CASSVAGGTFYEQFF. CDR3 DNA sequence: TGCGCCAGCAGCGTGGCGGGGGGCACCTTCTATGAGCAGTTCTTC.

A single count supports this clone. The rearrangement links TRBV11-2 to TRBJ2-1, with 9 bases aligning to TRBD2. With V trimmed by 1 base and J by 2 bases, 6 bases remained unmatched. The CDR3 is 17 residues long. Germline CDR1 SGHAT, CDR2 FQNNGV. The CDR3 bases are TGTGCCAGCAGCTTAGTGCCCAGCGGGGGGCCCTACAATGAGCAGTTCTTC. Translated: CASSLVPSGGPYNEQFF. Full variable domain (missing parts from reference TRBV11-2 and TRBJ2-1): EAGVAQSPRYKIIEKRQSVAFWCNPISGHATLYWYQQILGQGPKLLIQFQNNGVVDDSQLPKDRFSAERLKGVDSTLKIQPAKLEDSAVYLCASSLVPSGGPYNEQFFGPGTRLTVL.

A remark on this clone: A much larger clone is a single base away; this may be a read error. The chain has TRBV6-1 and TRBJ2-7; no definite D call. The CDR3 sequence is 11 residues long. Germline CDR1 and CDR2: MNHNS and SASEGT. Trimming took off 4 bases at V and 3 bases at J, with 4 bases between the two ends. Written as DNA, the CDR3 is TGTGCCAGCAGTGCCTACTACGAGCAGTACTTC. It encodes CASSAYYEQYF.

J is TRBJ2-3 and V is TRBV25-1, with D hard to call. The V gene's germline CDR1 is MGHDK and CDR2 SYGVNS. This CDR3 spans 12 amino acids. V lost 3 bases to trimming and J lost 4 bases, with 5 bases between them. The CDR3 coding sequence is TGTGCCAGCAGTGACCCACCAGATACGCAGTATTTT. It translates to CASSDPPDTQYF.

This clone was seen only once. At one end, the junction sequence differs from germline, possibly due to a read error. The CDR3 DNA follows: TGTGCCAGCAGCTTCAGCGGGAGGGCCGTCGGGGAGCCGTTTTTT. This codes for CASSFSGRAVGEPFF. The J gene is TRBJ2-2, the V gene TRBV5-8, with 10 bases lining up with TRBD2. Germline V gene sequence: CDR1 SGHTS, CDR2 YDEGEE. The CDR3 runs 15 residues.

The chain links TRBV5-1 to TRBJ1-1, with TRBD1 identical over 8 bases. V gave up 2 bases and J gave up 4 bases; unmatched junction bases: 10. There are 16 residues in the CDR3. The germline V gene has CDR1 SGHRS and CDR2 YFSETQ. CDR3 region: CASSFGRTGTGTEAFF. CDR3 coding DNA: TGCGCCAGCAGCTTTGGAAGGACAGGGACGGGCACTGAAGCTTTCTTT. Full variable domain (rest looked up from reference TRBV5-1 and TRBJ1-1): KAGVTQTPRYLIKTRGQQVTLSCSPISGHRSVSWYQQTPGQGLQFLFEYFSETQRNKGNFPGRFSGRQFSNSRSEMNVSTLELGDSALYLCASSFGRTGTGTEAFFGQGTRLTVV.

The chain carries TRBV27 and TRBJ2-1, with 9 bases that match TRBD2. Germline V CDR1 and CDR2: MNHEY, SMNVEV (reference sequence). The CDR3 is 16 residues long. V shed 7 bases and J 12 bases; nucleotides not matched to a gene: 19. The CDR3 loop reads CASKSPQREDPLGQFF. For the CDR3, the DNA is TGTGCCAGCAAGTCCCCTCAGCGGGAGGACCCTTTAGGGCAGTTCTTC.

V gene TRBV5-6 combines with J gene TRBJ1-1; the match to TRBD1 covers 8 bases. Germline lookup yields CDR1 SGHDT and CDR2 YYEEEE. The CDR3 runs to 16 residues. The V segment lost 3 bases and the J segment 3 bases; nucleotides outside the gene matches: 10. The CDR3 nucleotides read TGTGCCAGCAGCTGGGGGACAGGAAGGGGTGACACTGAAGCTTTCTTT. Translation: CASSWGTGRGDTEAFF.

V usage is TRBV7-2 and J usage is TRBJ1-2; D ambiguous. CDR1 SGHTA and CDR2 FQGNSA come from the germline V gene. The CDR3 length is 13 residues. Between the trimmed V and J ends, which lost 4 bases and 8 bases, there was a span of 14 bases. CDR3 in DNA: TGTGCCAGCAGCTCGTTCATATCGGCCGGCTACACCTTC. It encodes CASSSFISAGYTF.

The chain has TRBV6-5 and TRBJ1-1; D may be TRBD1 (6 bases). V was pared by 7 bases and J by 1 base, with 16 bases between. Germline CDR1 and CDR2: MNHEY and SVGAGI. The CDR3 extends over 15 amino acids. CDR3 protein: CASTRGGEGNTEAFF. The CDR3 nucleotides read TGTGCCAGCACTAGGGGGGGTGAGGGGAACACTGAAGCTTTCTTT.